The clone carrying this TCR delta chain was counted between two and nine times. Other DNA sequences in this sample translate to the same CDR3. The sample originates from a study of gamma-delta T cells after stem cell transplantation. CDR3 length equals 22 residues. Germline-derived CDR1 and CDR2 are TSWWSYY and QGS. V was clipped by 3 bases and J by 0 bases, with 32 bases between them. TCRdb reran clone calling via CATT on the RT-PCR reads. The table records a few thousand delta-chain clones, approximately 15% of them present only once. The sequenced material came from gamma-delta T cells. The clonotype comes from a human donor. It is not recorded whose cells these are; they may come from a transplant donor. The chain combines TRDV1 with TRDJ1; D is possibly TRDD2 (8 bases). The CDR3 nucleotides are TGTGCTCTTGGGGACCGTTCTTCCTACGTCGGGCTGGGGGTCCTGTACACCGATAAACTCATCTTT. This encodes CALGDRSSYVGLGVLYTDKLIF.